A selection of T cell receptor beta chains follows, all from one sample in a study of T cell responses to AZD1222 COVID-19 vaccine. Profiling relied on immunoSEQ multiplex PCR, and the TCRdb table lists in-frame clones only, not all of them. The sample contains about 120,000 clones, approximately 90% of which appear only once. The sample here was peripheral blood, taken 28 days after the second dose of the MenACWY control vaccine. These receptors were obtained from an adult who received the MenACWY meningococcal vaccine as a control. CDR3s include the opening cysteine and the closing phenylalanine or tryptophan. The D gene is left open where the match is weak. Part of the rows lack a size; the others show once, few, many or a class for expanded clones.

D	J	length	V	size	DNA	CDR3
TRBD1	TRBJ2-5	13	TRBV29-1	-	TGCAGCTTACGACAGGGGGCGGGAGAGACCCAGTACTTC	CSLRQGAGETQYF
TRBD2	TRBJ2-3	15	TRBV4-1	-	TGCGCCAGCAGCCTCGGGACTAGCGGGAGTGGTACGCAGTATTTT	CASSLGTSGSGTQYF
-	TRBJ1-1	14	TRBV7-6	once	TGTGCCAGCAGCCCCCTGAACAGCGGGACTGAAGCTTTCTTT	CASSPLNSGTEAFF
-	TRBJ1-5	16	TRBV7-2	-	TGTGCCAGCAGCTTAGGTCAGGGGTTAACCAATCAGCCCCAGCATTTT	CASSLGQGLTNQPQHF
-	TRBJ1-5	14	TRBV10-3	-	TGTGCCATCAGCTGGGATCGCAGCAATCAGCCCCAGCATTTT	CAISWDRSNQPQHF
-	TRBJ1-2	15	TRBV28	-	TGTGCCAGCAGTTTACCTAATACAGGGATCTATGGCTACACCTTC	CASSLPNTGIYGYTF
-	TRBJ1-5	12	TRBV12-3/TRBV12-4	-	TGTGCCAGCAGTTTTTCGACGACGGTCCAACATTTT	CASSFSTTVQHF
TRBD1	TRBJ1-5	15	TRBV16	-	TGTGCCAGCAGCCAACCGACAGGGCGCAATCAGCCCCAGCATTTT	CASSQPTGRNQPQHF
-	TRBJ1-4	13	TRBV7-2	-	TGTGCCAGCAGCCCCGACCCTATAGAAAAACTGTTTTTT	CASSPDPIEKLFF
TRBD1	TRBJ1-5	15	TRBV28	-	TGTGCCAGCAGGGGGACCAGGGGGACGAATCAGCCCCAGCATTTT	CASRGTRGTNQPQHF
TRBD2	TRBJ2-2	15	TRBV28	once	TGTGCCAGCAGTCGGCTAGCGGATTTCACCGGGGAGCTGTTTTTT	CASSRLADFTGELFF
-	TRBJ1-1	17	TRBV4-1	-	TGCGCCAGCAGCCAAGATATTTTCCGCGAAATGGACACTGAAGCTTTCTTT	CASSQDIFREMDTEAFF
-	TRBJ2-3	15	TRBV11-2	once	TGTGCCAGCAGCTTCCAAGGGACTAGCACAGATACGCAGTATTTT	CASSFQGTSTDTQYF
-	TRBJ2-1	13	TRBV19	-	TGTGCCAGTAGTATAGATCTAGGAAATGAGCAGTTCTTC	CASSIDLGNEQFF
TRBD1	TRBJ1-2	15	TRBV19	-	TGTGCCAGTAGTATTCGGACAGGGGGCGGCTATGGCTACACCTTC	CASSIRTGGGYGYTF
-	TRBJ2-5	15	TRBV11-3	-	TGTGCCAGCAGCTTAGAAGGGGGGCGTGAAGAGACCCAGTACTTC	CASSLEGGREETQYF
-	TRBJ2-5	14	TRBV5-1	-	TGCGCCAGCAGCTTGGTCCCAGGGAGGGAGACCCAGTACTTC	CASSLVPGRETQYF
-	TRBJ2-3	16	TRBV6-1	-	TGTGCCAGCAGTGAATTTGGACCCTTCAACACAGATACGCAGTATTTT	CASSEFGPFNTDTQYF
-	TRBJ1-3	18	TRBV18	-	TGTGCCAGCTCACCGAAAAAGGGAGGAGGGGACTCTGGAAACACCATATATTTT	CASSPKKGGGDSGNTIYF
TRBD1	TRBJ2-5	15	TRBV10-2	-	TGCGCCAGCAGTCCCGGGACAGGGGGAAAAGAGACCCAGTACTTC	CASSPGTGGKETQYF
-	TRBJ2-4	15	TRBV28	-	TGTGCCAGCAGTTTGGGGTTGGGCCCCAAAAACATTCAGTACTTC	CASSLGLGPKNIQYF
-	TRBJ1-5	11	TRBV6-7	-	TGTGCCAGCGGAGGGGATCAGCCCCAGCATTTT	CASGGDQPQHF
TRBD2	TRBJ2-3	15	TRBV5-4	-	TGTGCCAGCAGCAGAGCGGGAAGGGGCACAGATACGCAGTATTTT	CASSRAGRGTDTQYF